The clone carrying this TCR beta chain was counted a single time. Its target is unknown. This entry belongs to a study of shared clonotypes between healthy human individuals. Study overall: CD4 naive and memory got three plates each, CD8 naive two, CD8 memory one.

Study-level results: Some clonotypes were shared by all four sorted-subset donors, while others were not shared. The non-shared ones had lower generation probabilities than the shared ones.

The CDR3 covers 12 residues. Germline assignment: CDR1 MDHEN and CDR2 SYDVKM. V shed 8 bases, J shed 7 bases, and the junction held 1 base outside the gene matches. Only in-frame clones appear in the TCRdb table, and some are missing; sequencing was by immunoSEQ multiplex PCR. The sample lists 980,000 or so clones, 60% to 85% occurring once. This clonotype was obtained from a young man in good health. The sequencing sample was made of memory CD4+ T cells sorted from blood. Subset indicated: CD45RA-negative fraction. The chain uses TRBV28 and TRBJ1-6, with 8 positions matching TRBD1. The CDR3 nucleotides are TGTGCCAGCGGGGACAGGAATTCACCCCTCCACTTT. Protein product: CASGDRNSPLHF.